This T cell receptor (beta chain) was observed in a study of tumor and adjacent non-tumor tissue in lung cancer. The CDR3 consists of 13 residues. Per germline, CDR1 MNHEY and CDR2 SVGAGI. RNA was extracted from bulk tissue without any cell sorting. TCRbeta libraries were built with three rounds of nested PCR, modified from ARM-PCR. MiXCR, run by TCRdb on the multiplex PCR reads, gives a single entry per CDR3 protein. There are 77,000 or so distinct CDR3 sequences in the sample; around 77% occur only once, and about an eighth lies in the top ten. As regards this clonotype: An end of the junction does not agree with germline; a read error may underlie this.

The sequenced material came from lung tumor tissue. The chain combines TRBV6-5 with TRBJ2-3; unclear D gene. This TCR came from a woman between 45 and 60 years old with non-small cell lung cancer. CDR3 bases: TGTGCCAGCAACAAACGGGCGGCAGATACGCAGTACTTT. As protein: CASNKRAADTQYF.